Each of the 2 T cell receptor beta chains below was sequenced from the same sample in a study of T cells in Graves' hyperthyroidism and ophthalmopathy. The investigators amplified TCR beta CDR3 regions from RNA transcripts. TCR CDR3 regions were first amplified by RT-PCR with HTBI primers. TCRdb fed the multiplex PCR reads into MiXCR, producing one record per CDR3 protein. This table has 550,000 to 800,000 distinct CDR3 sequences, roughly 15% appearing once. The source material was blood. Every receptor here comes from a man between 18 and 29 years old with Graves' hyperthyroidism.

This CDR3 reads CASVKTGFDGNTIYF. CDR3 sequence (DNA): TGTGCCAGCGTCAAGACAGGGTTCGACGGAAACACCATATATTTT. V gene TRBV25-1 combines with J gene TRBJ1-3; 7 positions agree with TRBD1. Germline CDR1 reads MGHDK; CDR2 reads SYGVNS. CDR3 length: 15 amino acids. Trimming took 8 bases from V and 4 from J; bases not matched to a gene: 11.

The genes are TRBV20-1 and TRBJ1-3; D is possibly TRBD1 (6 bases). CDR1 is DFQATT, CDR2 SNEGSKA, per germline (reference sequence). V shed 3 bases and J shed 8 bases, with 17 bases lying between them. CDR3 length: 14 amino acids. The CDR3 DNA sequence: TGCAGTGCTAGGTCCGGGGGCCCTGTGGACACCATATATTTT. Translated, it gives CSARSGGPVDTIYF.